The 21 T cell receptor beta chains reported below all come from one sample, sequenced in a study of shared clonotypes between healthy human individuals. Here immunoSEQ multiplex PCR was the method, and the copy in TCRdb shows in-frame clones only, minus some. The data show about 700,000 clones, around 67% seen once. The sample comprised memory CD4+ T cells sorted from blood. Subset indicated: CD45RA-negative fraction. Every receptor here comes from a woman aged 25 to 39 in good health.

The rearrangement uses TRBV7-8 and TRBJ2-1; 12 nucleotides agree with TRBD1. The germline CDR1 and CDR2 sequences are SGHVS and FQNEAQ. V lost 1 base, J lost 7 bases, and 5 bases stayed unmatched. The CDR3 spans 16 residues. CDR3 in DNA: TGTGCCAGCAGCTTAGGGGGACAGGGGGCTTGGAATGAGCAGTTCTTC. Protein product: CASSLGGQGAWNEQFF. Using reference TRBV7-8 and TRBJ2-1 for the parts outside the CDR3, the full variable domain is GAGVSQSPRYKVAKRGQDVALRCDPISGHVSLFWYQQALGQGPEFLTYFQNEAQLDKSGLPSDRFFAERPEGSVSTLKIQRTQQEDSAVYLCASSLGGQGAWNEQFFGPGTRLTVL.

This sequence joins TRBV19 and TRBJ2-1; D possibly corresponds to TRBD2 (5 bases). The CDR3 has 16 residues. CDR1 LNHDA and CDR2 SQIVND come from the germline V gene (reference sequence). V was pared by 1 base and J by 1 base, with 11 bases between. The CDR3 nucleotides are TGTGCCAGTAGTATAGCGCGGGTACTTTCCTACAATGAGCAGTTCTTC. Translated: CASSIARVLSYNEQFF.

This clone was counted between two and nine times. The chain recombines TRBV11-2 with TRBJ2-1; D unresolved. The germline V and J ends were trimmed by 5 bases and 5 bases, with 10 bases remaining between them. CDR1 and CDR2 (germline): SGHAT, FQNNGV. This CDR3 contains 13 residues. CDR3 amino acids: CASSVDLDNEQFF. In DNA, the CDR3 is TGTGCCAGCAGCGTTGACTTAGACAATGAGCAGTTCTTC.

CDR3 residues: CASSQDNPNTGELFF. The CDR3 DNA follows: TGCGCCAGCAGCCAGGACAACCCAAACACCGGGGAGCTGTTTTTT. This chain connects TRBV5-1 to TRBJ2-2; weak D call: TRBD1 (5 bases). Per germline, CDR1 SGHRS and CDR2 YFSETQ. With 4 bases removed from V and 2 bases from J, the gap between germline ends came to 12 bases. The CDR3 consists of 15 residues.

The chain joins TRBV11-2 to TRBJ2-3; D remains unclear. Trimming took 6 bases from V and 0 from J, leaving 7 bases between them. The CDR3 consists of 13 residues. Germline lookup yields CDR1 SGHAT and CDR2 FQNNGV. The CDR3 DNA reads TGTGCCAGCAGAAGCTACAGCACAGATACGCAGTATTTT. Encoded protein: CASRSYSTDTQYF.

V and J are TRBV27 and TRBJ2-1; the match to TRBD1 covers 7 bases. Germline trimming cut 5 bases from V and 14 bases from J; bases unmatched to any gene: 12. The CDR3 extends over 13 amino acids. The germline V gene encodes CDR1 MNHEY and CDR2 SMNVEV (reference sequence). CDR3 residues: CASSPYTGTAEFF. CDR3 sequence (DNA): TGTGCCAGCAGTCCCTACACCGGGACAGCAGAGTTCTTC.

The rearrangement links TRBV28 to TRBJ2-7, with D perhaps TRBD1 or TRBD2 (5 bases each). The V end was cut by 3 bases, the J end by 6 bases, with 15 bases between. The length of the CDR3 is 14 residues. The germline gives CDR1 MDHEN, CDR2 SYDVKM. As DNA, the CDR3 is TGTGCCAGCAGTTTGCGGCAGGGAGAATTCGAGCAGTACTTC. Translating it yields CASSLRQGEFEQYF.

V usage is TRBV28 and J usage is TRBJ2-3, with D hard to call. Germline CDR1 is MDHEN and CDR2 is SYDVKM. There are 13 residues in the CDR3. Trimming took off 8 bases at V and 0 bases at J, with 9 bases between the two ends. CDR3 bases: TGTGCCAGCCTCCAGACTAGCACAGATACGCAGTATTTT. Amino acid sequence: CASLQTSTDTQYF.

The rearrangement joins TRBV6-5 to TRBJ1-2; no definite D call. The CDR3 has 15 residues. V lost 0 bases and J lost 3, with 11 bases in between. Germline V lookup: CDR1 MNHEY, CDR2 SVGAGI. Here the CDR3 DNA reads TGTGCCAGCAGTTACTCCAGGCCGAAGGACTATGGCTACACCTTC. It specifies CASSYSRPKDYGYTF.

The chain joins TRBV10-3 to TRBJ1-3; no clear D. V lost 0 bases, J lost 4 bases, and 7 bases lay in between. Per germline, CDR1 ENHRY and CDR2 SYGVKD. This CDR3 spans 14 amino acids. CDR3 protein: CAISESTEGNTIYF. For the CDR3, the DNA is TGTGCCATCAGTGAGTCAACCGAGGGAAACACCATATATTTT.

A note on this clone: The sample carries other DNA sequences with the same CDR3. The rearrangement uses TRBV28 and TRBJ1-2; 7 bases map to TRBD1. CDR1 is MDHEN, CDR2 SYDVKM, per germline. Trimming at V came to 4 bases and at J to 4 bases, leaving 3 bases not matched to a gene. This CDR3 region has 13 residues. For the CDR3, the DNA is TGTGCCAGCAGTTCACAGGGGTTCTATGGCTACACCTTC. Translated: CASSSQGFYGYTF.

The chain couples TRBV5-8 to TRBJ2-5, with TRBD1 matching over 10 bases. Germline trimming cut 3 bases from V and 2 bases from J; bases unmatched to any gene: 4. The CDR3 is made up of 15 amino acids. CDR1 SGHTS and CDR2 YDEGEE come from the germline V gene. The CDR3 DNA is TGTGCCAGCAGCTGGCCGGACAGGGGGCAAGAGACCCAGTACTTC. Protein product: CASSWPDRGQETQYF.

The chain couples TRBV5-1 to TRBJ2-6; D unclear. The CDR3 runs to 16 residues. Between the trimmed V and J ends, which lost 1 base and 0 bases, there was a span of 8 bases. Germline V CDR1 and CDR2: SGHRS, YFSETQ. The DNA of the CDR3 is TGCGCCAGCAGCTTGCAGAGCTCCTCTGGGGCCAACGTCCTGACTTTC. The encoded protein is CASSLQSSSGANVLTF.

This clone has ten or more counts. This chain uses TRBV27 with TRBJ1-2; unclear D gene. The CDR3 has 14 amino acids. V was cut by 0 bases and J by 4 bases, with 9 bases left in between. CDR1 is MNHEY, CDR2 SMNVEV, per germline (reference sequence). As DNA, the CDR3 is TGTGCCAGCAGTTTATCGAAGGACCTCTATGGCTACACCTTC. This codes for CASSLSKDLYGYTF.

The chain carries TRBV9 and TRBJ2-5; 8 nucleotides match TRBD2. Germline assignment: CDR1 SGDLS and CDR2 YYNGEE. This CDR3 has 16 amino acids. The J segment lost 5 bases and the V segment lost 4 bases, leaving 13 bases of the junction unmatched. The DNA of the CDR3 is TGTGCCAGCAGCCCCCGGGTAGATCGGGGGGGGGAGACCCAGTACTTC. Protein product: CASSPRVDRGGETQYF.

This sequence joins TRBV6-5 and TRBJ1-3, with D perhaps matching TRBD1 (5 bases). Germline V gene data show CDR1 as MNHEY and CDR2 as SVGAGI. V lost 5 bases to trimming and J lost 4 bases, with 12 bases between them. CDR3 length equals 14 residues. CDR3 DNA sequence: TGTGCCAGCAGTCTAACGGACAAAGGAAACACCATATATTTT. Protein: CASSLTDKGNTIYF.

The J gene is TRBJ1-5, the V gene TRBV7-2; the D is unclear. V lost 3 bases and J lost 3, with 15 bases in between. CDR1 is SGHTA and CDR2 is FQGNSA in the germline V gene. The CDR3 length is 16 residues. In DNA, the CDR3 is TGTGCCAGCAGCTTTATGGGTCCAGGCCCCAATCAGCCCCAGCATTTT. It codes for CASSFMGPGPNQPQHF.

This chain uses TRBV4-1 with TRBJ2-3; D possibly uses TRBD1 or TRBD2 (6 bases each). The CDR3 runs to 21 residues. Germline V lookup: CDR1 MGHRA, CDR2 YSYEKL. The V end was cut by 3 bases, the J end by 5 bases, with 33 bases between. The chain's CDR3 is CASSHPPRGRGLRTRVDTQYF. The DNA of the CDR3 is TGCGCCAGCAGCCATCCCCCCCGTGGCAGGGGACTCCGGACTCGTGTAGATACGCAGTATTTT.

The rearrangement joins TRBV19 to TRBJ1-2, with a tentative D call TRBD1 (5 bases). Trimming took 3 bases from V and 1 from J, leaving 12 bases between them. Germline loops: CDR1 LNHDA, CDR2 SQIVND (reference sequence). The CDR3 is 15 residues long. The CDR3 spells CASSIGALLNYGYTF. For the CDR3, the DNA is TGTGCCAGTAGTATCGGGGCATTACTTAACTATGGCTACACCTTC.

The chain uses TRBV6-1 and TRBJ1-4, with unresolved D. Germline CDR1 MNHNS, CDR2 SASEGT. This CDR3 is built from 15 residues. Trimming cost V 2 bases and J 7 bases, with 14 bases left between them. The CDR3 here is CASSERPTRVEKLFF. As DNA, the CDR3 is TGTGCCAGCAGTGAAAGGCCCACCCGGGTTGAAAAACTGTTTTTT.

The V gene is TRBV28, the J gene TRBJ2-7; D remains ambiguous. CDR1 and CDR2 (germline): MDHEN, SYDVKM. This CDR3 contains 12 residues. With 3 bases removed from V and 2 bases from J, the gap between germline ends came to 5 bases. CDR3 protein: CASSFRAYEQYF. The CDR3 bases are TGTGCCAGCAGTTTTAGAGCCTACGAGCAGTACTTC.